This T cell receptor beta chain was found in a study of T cells after yellow fever vaccination (dated by TCRdb to between 2017 and 2020). About the study as a whole: Libraries from fractions with low cell numbers were prepared with the SMART-Seq v4 Ultra Low Input RNA kit. To follow T-cell clones before and after primary and booster YFV17D yellow fever vaccination, bulk TCR alpha and beta repertoires were sequenced over time. Two healthy male donors, one aged 18 to 30 and one aged 30 to 40 years, made up the cohort. Bulk PBMC replicates and cell subsets were isolated from blood drawn at multiple timepoints before and after both primary and secondary immunization. Results the study describes overall, beyond this receptor: Most clones expanded after primary vaccination (almost 97% of CD4 and 88% of CD8) were re-detected after the booster, suggesting that broad memory maintenance occurred. A small share of clonotypes was detected in both CD4 and CD8 compartments, with the overlap likely arising from convergent recombination. Because the study included only two donors, the extent to which the findings can be generalized is limited. Compared with the primary T-cell response, the secondary T-cell response was weaker but faster, peaking on day 5 rather than day 15. Computational filtering was needed because FACS-sorted repertoires could contain abundant contaminating clonotypes from the bulk population.

According to the germline V gene (reference sequence), CDR1 reads SEHNR and CDR2 reads FQNEAQ. Relative to germline, V is 1 base shorter and J is 2 bases shorter, with 14 bases between their ends. The CDR3 covers 16 residues, taking in both the cysteine and the phenylalanine. Just CDR3 DNA is preserved here, 48 bases in frame from base 1. The treatment or condition label of this sample denotes: live attenuated yellow fever vaccine strain. At each blood-draw timepoint, two biological replicates of bulk PBMCs were obtained. A standard Ficoll-Paque protocol was used to isolate PBMCs from peripheral blood. RNA was extracted with TriZol from bulk PBMCs, CD4 and CD8 fractions, and dextramer-positive and dextramer-negative fractions. TCR cDNA was synthesized by 5'RACE template switching, through which a universal primer site and unique molecular identifiers were introduced. cDNA synthesis was primed from both the TCR alpha and TCR beta constant segments. Library amplification used two PCR steps, and the second PCR step added sample barcodes and sequencing adapters. Libraries were sequenced on Illumina HiSeq 2500 (2x100 bp) or NovaSeq (2x150 bp). The study's own analysis went as follows. Reads were demultiplexed and collapsed into UMI consensus sequences with MIGEC, and V(D)J alignment was performed with MiXCR. Using edgeR on replicate PBMC samples, clonotypes were called vaccine-responding if FDR was below 0.01 and the log2 fold change was above 5 up to day 15. CD4 or CD8 identity was assigned to each bulk clonotype according to whether the clonotype was present at higher abundance in the sequenced CD4 repertoire or the sequenced CD8 repertoire. The raw public reads went through TCRdb reprocessing: fastp at Q25, MiXCR clone calling, in-frame beta chains kept. When rows share a CDR3 protein, they turn into one entry using the most common DNA and genes. TCRdb's processing, not the authors', yielded these V and J calls. This sample holds under 600,000 distinct CDR3 sequences; 21% were observed only once. The ten largest clones add up to about 16% of the sample.

To note about this clonotype: Its antigen remains undetermined. No clone much larger than this one lies a single base away; base qualities are absent.

In this chain, TRBV7-9 is recombined with TRBJ1-2, with no reliable assignment of the D segment. This specimen was PBMCs, taken less than 25 days after the first yellow fever vaccination. The TCR was taken from a young man who received the YFV17D yellow fever vaccine. In nucleotide form, the sequence is TGTGCCAGCAGCTTAGTCGAGTACGGGCGGAACTATGGCTACACCTTC. Its amino acids are CASSLVEYGRNYGYTF.